This T cell receptor (beta chain) comes out of a study of Graves' ophthalmopathy and Graves' hyperthyroidism. General observations from the study: With just under 90% sensitivity and approximately 79% specificity, a 13-signature model separated ophthalmopathy from stable hyperthyroidism.

Trimming removed 7 bases at V and 10 bases at J, with 10 bases between. CDR3 length equals 10 residues. Orbital computed tomography, thyroid ultrasound, TRAb, serum thyroxine and clinical symptoms formed the basis of diagnosis. Transcripts of RNA were the source for amplifying TCR beta CDR3 regions. First-round RT-PCR relied on HTBI primers, and a second-round multiplex PCR came next. TCRdb reprocessed the multiplex PCR reads via MiXCR and lists one record per CDR3 protein. Counted here are over 650,000 distinct CDR3 sequences, 35% to 50% occurring once; the ten biggest clones make up over 2.5%. This clonotype was counted ten times or more. Its matching antigen is unknown.

The clonotype was recovered from an adult man with Graves' ophthalmopathy. The specimen sequenced was peripheral blood. This sequence joins TRBV12-3 or TRBV12-4 and TRBJ1-1; D is undetermined. This CDR3 reads CASKLSAAFF. CDR3 bases: TGTGCCAGCAAGCTGAGTGCAGCTTTCTTT.